This T cell receptor (beta chain) stems from a study of CXCR3-negative and CXCR3-positive naive CD8 T cells. Study results and limitations: Within a donor, both naive subsets shared TRBV-TRBJ usage, unlike memory cells. Both of the naive subsets showed about the same high diversity, but memory CD8+ cells had much less. Surface CD5 looked about the same in the naive subsets, so the authors worked out TCR strength from TRB CDR3 properties.

Regarding this clonotype: As yet, its antigen is unknown.

The study sorted every CD8+ T cell subset in triplicate at 250,000 to 300,000 cells each. Libraries of TRB cDNA were made by 5' RACE and carried UMIs. TCRdb reprocessed the 5' RACE reads, with one entry per CDR3 protein and no DNA. This sample contains about 56,000 distinct CDR3 sequences. The CDR3 has 14 amino acids. This receptor was obtained from a human donor in good health. Some clones in this sample may be carry-over from other donors' samples. The chain links TRBV12-3 or TRBV12-4 to TRBJ2-7. The sample comprised memory CD8+ T cells from blood. CDR3 sequence reads: CASSSFLQTYEQYF.